Sequencing of this T cell receptor beta chain was carried out in a study of blood T cell repertoires in COVID-19. Study context: Whether acute or convalescent, the COVID-19 samples came from the United States, Italy and Spain. Nucleic acid was either cDNA or gDNA, and it came from T cells, B-cell-depleted T cells, or PBMCs.

The CDR3 runs to 16 residues. The V end lost 3 bases, the J end lost 3 bases, and 15 bases lay between the germline ends. Germline V gene sequence: CDR1 SNHLY, CDR2 FYNNEI. Only in-frame clones appear in the TCRdb table, and some are missing; sequencing was by immunoSEQ multiplex PCR. The data show 100,000 to 130,000 clones, 70% to 85% seen once. The specimen was peripheral blood. The V and J genes are TRBV2 and TRBJ1-5; D may be TRBD1 (5 bases). The clonotype originates from a woman aged 40 to 50 with acute or convalescent COVID-19. The CDR3 sequence is CASSDQGSVLNQPQHF. CDR3 nucleotide sequence: TGTGCCAGCAGTGATCAGGGTAGTGTTCTCAATCAGCCCCAGCATTTT.